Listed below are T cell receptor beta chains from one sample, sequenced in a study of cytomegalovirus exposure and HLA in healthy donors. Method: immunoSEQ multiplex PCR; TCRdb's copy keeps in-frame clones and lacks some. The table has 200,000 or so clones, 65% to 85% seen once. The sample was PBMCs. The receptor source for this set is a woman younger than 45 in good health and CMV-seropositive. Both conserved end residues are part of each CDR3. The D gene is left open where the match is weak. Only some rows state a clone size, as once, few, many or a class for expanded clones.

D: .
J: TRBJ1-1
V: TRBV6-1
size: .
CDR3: CASRWSTEAFF
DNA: TGTGCCAGCAGGTGGAGCACTGAAGCTTTCTTT

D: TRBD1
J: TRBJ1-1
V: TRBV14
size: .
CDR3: CASSPSWTGEAFF
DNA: TGTGCCAGCAGCCCTTCATGGACAGGAGAGGCTTTCTTT

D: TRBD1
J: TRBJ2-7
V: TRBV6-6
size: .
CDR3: CASSPQGRINYEQYF
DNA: TGTGCCAGCAGTCCACAGGGGCGAATTAACTACGAGCAGTACTTC

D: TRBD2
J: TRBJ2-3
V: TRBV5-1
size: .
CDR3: CASSLGRGASTDTQYF
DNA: TGCGCCAGCAGCTTGGGGCGGGGGGCTAGCACAGATACGCAGTATTTT

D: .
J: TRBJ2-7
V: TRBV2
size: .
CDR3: CASSEAPGASYEQYF
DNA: TGTGCCAGCAGTGAAGCGCCAGGGGCGTCCTACGAGCAGTACTTC

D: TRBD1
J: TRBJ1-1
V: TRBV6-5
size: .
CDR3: CASSSERGPFF
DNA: TGTGCCAGCAGTTCCGAGAGGGGGCCTTTCTTT

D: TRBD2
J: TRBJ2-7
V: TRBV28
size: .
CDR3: CASSTYTSGRGEQYF
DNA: TGTGCCAGCAGTACCTACACTAGCGGCAGGGGCGAGCAGTACTTC

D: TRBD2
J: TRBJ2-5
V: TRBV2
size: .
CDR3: CASRVTSGVSGNF
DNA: TGTGCCAGCAGGGTGACTAGCGGGGTTTCCGGGAACTTC

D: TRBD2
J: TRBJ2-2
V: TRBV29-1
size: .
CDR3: CSGREGGGSGELFF
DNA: TGCAGCGGTCGGGAGGGCGGCGGGTCCGGGGAGCTGTTTTTT

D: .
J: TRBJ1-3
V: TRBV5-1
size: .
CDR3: CASSLARASGNTIYF
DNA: TGCGCCAGCAGCTTGGCCAGGGCCTCTGGAAACACCATATATTTT

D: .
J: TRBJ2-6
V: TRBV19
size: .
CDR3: CASSIRGGVGANVLTF
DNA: TGTGCCAGTAGTATACGTGGCGGGGTAGGGGCCAACGTCCTGACTTTC

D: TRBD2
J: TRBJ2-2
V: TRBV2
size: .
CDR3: CASSLAGGETGELFF
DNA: TGTGCCAGCAGTCTAGCGGGAGGGGAGACCGGGGAGCTGTTTTTT

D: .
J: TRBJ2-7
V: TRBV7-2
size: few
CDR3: CASSLAPVYEQYF
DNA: TGTGCCAGCAGCTTAGCCCCAGTTTACGAGCAGTACTTC

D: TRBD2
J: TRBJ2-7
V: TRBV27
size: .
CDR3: CASSSGTSGRAQYF
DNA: TGTGCCAGCAGTTCCGGGACTAGCGGGAGGGCGCAGTACTTC

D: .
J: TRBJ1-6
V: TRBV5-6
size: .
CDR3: CASSPGMRSSYNSPLHF
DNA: TGTGCCAGCAGCCCGGGGATGCGAAGCTCCTATAATTCACCCCTCCACTTT

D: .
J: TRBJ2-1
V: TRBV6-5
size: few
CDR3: CASSYNGVQAYEQFF
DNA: TGTGCCAGCAGTTACAATGGTGTCCAGGCCTATGAGCAGTTCTTC

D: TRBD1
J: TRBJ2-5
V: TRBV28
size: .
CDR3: CASSLYQGDGETQYF
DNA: TGTGCCAGCAGTTTATACCAGGGGGACGGGGAGACCCAGTACTTC

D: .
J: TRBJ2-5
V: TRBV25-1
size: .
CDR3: CASSGLREQYF
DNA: TGTGCCAGCAGTGGCCTCCGGGAGCAGTACTTC

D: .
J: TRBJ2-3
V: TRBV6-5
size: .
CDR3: CASSYLGDTDTQYF
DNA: TGTGCCAGCAGTTACCTCGGGGACACAGATACGCAGTATTTT

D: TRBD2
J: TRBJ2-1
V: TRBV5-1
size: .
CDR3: CASSQTSGGINEQFF
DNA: TGCGCCAGCAGCCAGACTAGCGGGGGTATCAATGAGCAGTTCTTC

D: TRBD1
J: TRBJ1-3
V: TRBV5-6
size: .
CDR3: CASSWGTGSGNTIYF
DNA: TGTGCCAGCAGCTGGGGGACAGGGAGCGGAAACACCATATATTTT

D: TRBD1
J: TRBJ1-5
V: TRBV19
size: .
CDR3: CAANRGGGQPQHF
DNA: TGTGCCGCAAACAGGGGTGGGGGTCAGCCCCAGCATTTT

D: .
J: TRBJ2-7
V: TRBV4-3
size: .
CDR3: CASSQSTDYEQYF
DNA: TGCGCCAGCAGCCAATCGACTGACTACGAGCAGTACTTC

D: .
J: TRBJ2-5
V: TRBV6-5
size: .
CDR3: CASSRLQGWETQYF
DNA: TGTGCCAGCAGCCGCTTACAGGGCTGGGAGACCCAGTACTTC

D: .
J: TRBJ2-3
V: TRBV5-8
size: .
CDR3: CASSLQDTQYF
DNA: TGTGCCAGCAGCTTACAAGATACGCAGTATTTT

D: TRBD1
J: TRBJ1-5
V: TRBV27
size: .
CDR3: CASSSGQGGQPQHF
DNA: TGTGCCAGCAGTTCAGGACAGGGTGGGCAGCCCCAGCATTTT

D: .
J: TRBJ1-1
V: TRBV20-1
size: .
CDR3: CSAPRNTEAFF
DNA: TGCAGTGCACCGAGGAACACTGAAGCTTTCTTT

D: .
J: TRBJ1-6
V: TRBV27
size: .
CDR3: CASSLEGQFGSPLHF
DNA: TGTGCCAGCAGTCTAGAAGGACAGTTTGGCTCACCCCTCCACTTT

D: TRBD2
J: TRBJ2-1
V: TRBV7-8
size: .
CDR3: CASSPRWGGGDNEQFF
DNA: TGTGCCAGCAGCCCGCGTTGGGGCGGGGGGGACAATGAGCAGTTCTTC

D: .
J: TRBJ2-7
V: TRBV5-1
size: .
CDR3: CASSGGSYEQYF
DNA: TGCGCCAGCAGCGGCGGCTCCTACGAGCAGTACTTC

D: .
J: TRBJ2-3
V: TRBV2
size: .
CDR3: CASSDGPSTDTQYF
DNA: TGTGCCAGCAGTGATGGCCCGAGCACAGATACGCAGTATTTT

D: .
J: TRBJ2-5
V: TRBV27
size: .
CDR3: CASSSNPRETQYF
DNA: TGTGCCAGCAGTTCGAACCCGAGGGAGACCCAGTACTTC

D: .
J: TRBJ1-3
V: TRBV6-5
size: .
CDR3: CASSRENTIYF
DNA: TGTGCCAGCAGTAGAGAAAACACCATATATTTT

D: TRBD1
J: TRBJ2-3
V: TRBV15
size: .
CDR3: CATSTRQGPTDTQYF
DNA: TGTGCCACCAGCACCCGACAGGGACCCACAGATACGCAGTATTTT

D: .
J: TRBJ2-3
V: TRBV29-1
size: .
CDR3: CSPRLGTDTQYF
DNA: TGCAGCCCACGACTAGGCACAGATACGCAGTATTTT

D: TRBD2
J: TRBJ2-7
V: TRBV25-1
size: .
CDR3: CASRPQGGSYEQYF
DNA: TGTGCCAGCAGGCCCCAGGGAGGGTCCTACGAGCAGTACTTC

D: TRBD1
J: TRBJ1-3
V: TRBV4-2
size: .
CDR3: CASSQRTGSGNTIYF
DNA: TGTGCCAGCAGCCAGAGGACAGGCTCTGGAAACACCATATATTTT

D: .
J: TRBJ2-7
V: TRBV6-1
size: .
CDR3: CASRPLGPTYEQYF
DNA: TGTGCCAGCAGGCCGTTGGGCCCAACTTACGAGCAGTACTTC

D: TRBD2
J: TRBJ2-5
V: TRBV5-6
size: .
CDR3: CASSLAEEGLAGVGGTQYF
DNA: TGTGCCAGCAGCTTGGCGGAGGAGGGACTAGCGGGAGTCGGGGGGACCCAGTACTTC

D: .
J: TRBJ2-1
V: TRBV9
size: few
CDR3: CASSVDPGRNEQFF
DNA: TGTGCCAGCAGCGTAGATCCAGGGAGGAATGAGCAGTTCTTC

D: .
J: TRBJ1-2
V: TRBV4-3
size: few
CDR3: CASSQTRQVRYGYTF
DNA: TGCGCCAGCAGCCAAACCCGACAGGTACGATATGGCTACACCTTC

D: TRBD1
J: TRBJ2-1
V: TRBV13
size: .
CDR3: CASSYDRGNEQFF
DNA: TGTGCCAGCAGCTACGACAGGGGCAATGAGCAGTTCTTC

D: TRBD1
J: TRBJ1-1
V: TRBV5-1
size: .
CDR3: CASTNWGQVNTEAFF
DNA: TGCGCCAGCACCAACTGGGGACAGGTGAACACTGAAGCTTTCTTT

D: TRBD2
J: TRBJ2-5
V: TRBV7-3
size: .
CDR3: CASSPRVAGGGETQYF
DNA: TGTGCCAGCAGCCCGAGGGTAGCGGGCGGGGGAGAGACCCAGTACTTC

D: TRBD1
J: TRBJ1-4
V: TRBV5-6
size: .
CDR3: CASSRYNRDRGPNNEKLFF
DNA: TGTGCCAGCAGCCGATATAACCGGGACAGGGGGCCGAATAATGAAAAACTGTTTTTT

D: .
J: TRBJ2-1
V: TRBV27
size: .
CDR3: CASSFEEGEQFF
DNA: TGTGCCAGCAGTTTTGAGGAAGGTGAGCAGTTCTTC

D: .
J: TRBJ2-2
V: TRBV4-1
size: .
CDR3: CASSQVALEASANTGELFF
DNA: TGCGCCAGCAGCCAAGTGGCCTTGGAAGCGTCGGCGAACACCGGGGAGCTGTTTTTT

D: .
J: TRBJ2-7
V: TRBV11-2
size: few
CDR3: CASSYAGTDSYEQYF
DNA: TGTGCCAGCAGCTACGCCGGGACTGACTCCTACGAGCAGTACTTC

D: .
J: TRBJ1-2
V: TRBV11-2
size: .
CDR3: CASSFRLGGRKGYTF
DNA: TGTGCCAGCAGCTTCCGTTTAGGCGGGAGGAAAGGCTACACCTTC

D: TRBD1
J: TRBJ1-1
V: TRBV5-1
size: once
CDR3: CASSSGQGASTEAFF
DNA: TGCGCCAGCAGTTCTGGGCAGGGGGCTAGCACTGAAGCTTTCTTT

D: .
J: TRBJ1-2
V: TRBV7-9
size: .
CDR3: CASSLAQGTYGYTF
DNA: TGTGCCAGCAGCTTGGCCCAGGGGACCTATGGCTACACCTTC

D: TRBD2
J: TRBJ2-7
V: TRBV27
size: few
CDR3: CASTLSGLAGVGEQYF
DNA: TGTGCCAGCACGTTATCCGGACTAGCGGGAGTGGGCGAGCAGTACTTC

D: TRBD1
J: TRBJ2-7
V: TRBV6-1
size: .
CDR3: CASRGQGGEQYF
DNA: TGTGCCAGCCGTGGACAGGGGGGCGAGCAGTACTTC

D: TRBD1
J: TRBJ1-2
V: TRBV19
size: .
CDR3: CASSISGQGGGYTF
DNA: TGTGCCAGTAGTATATCGGGACAGGGGGGTGGCTACACCTTC

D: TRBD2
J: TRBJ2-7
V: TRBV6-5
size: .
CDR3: CASSYSKRGPGGEQYF
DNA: TGTGCCAGCAGTTACTCGAAGAGGGGCCCGGGGGGCGAGCAGTACTTC

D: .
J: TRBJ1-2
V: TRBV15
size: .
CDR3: CATSRDSNYGYTF
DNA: TGTGCCACCAGCAGAGATAGTAACTATGGCTACACCTTC

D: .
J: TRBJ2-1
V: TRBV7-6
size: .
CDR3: CASSLGRTQGSYNEQFF
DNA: TGTGCCAGCAGCTTAGGCCGGACCCAGGGCTCCTACAATGAGCAGTTCTTC